Listed below are T cell receptor beta chains from one sample, sequenced in a study of regulatory T cells in long-lasting Graves disease. In TCRdb, the multiplex PCR reads were re-called with MiXCR into one record per CDR3 protein. The sample includes 310,000 or so distinct CDR3 sequences, 22% of them seen just once. The source was peripheral blood mononuclear cells (PBMCs), collected when the disease was refractory, from a patient treated with antithyroid drugs. These receptors were taken from a female donor with Graves disease. CDR3s include the opening cysteine and the closing phenylalanine or tryptophan. The D gene is left open where the match is weak. Rows give clone size only sometimes, using once, few, many, or a class for an expanded clone.

v_gene,abundance,d_gene,j_gene,CDR3nt,CDR3aa
TRBV3-1,NA,TRBD1,TRBJ2-6,TGTGCCAGCAGCCAAGTAATCTGGGACAGGGTGGCTGGGGCCAACGTCCTGACTTTC,CASSQVIWDRVAGANVLTF
TRBV6-1,many,NA,TRBJ1-1,TGTGCCAGCAGTCCGGGGTTGTCGGTGAACACTGAAGCTTTCTTT,CASSPGLSVNTEAFF
TRBV19,many,NA,TRBJ2-5,TGTGCCACTAGGAACTTAGGGGGTAGCCAAGAGACCCAGTACTTC,CATRNLGGSQETQYF
TRBV6-1,few,TRBD1,TRBJ2-7,TGTGCCAGCACTTCCTCGGGGACAGGCTCCTACGAGCAGTACTTC,CASTSSGTGSYEQYF
TRBV30,NA,NA,TRBJ1-1,TGTGCCTGGGCCAGATGGCAGTCGGCAGGGAACACTGAAGCTTTCTTT,CAWARWQSAGNTEAFF
TRBV7-2,many,NA,TRBJ1-1,TGTGCCAGCAGCCCAGAACAGGGTTCGAGCACTGAAGCTTTCTTT,CASSPEQGSSTEAFF
TRBV11-2,many,NA,TRBJ1-2,TGTGCCAGCAGCTTAGTTCTGGGTGACTATGGCTACACCTTC,CASSLVLGDYGYTF
TRBV6-1,many,TRBD1,TRBJ1-2,TGTGCCAGCAGTCTCCTGGGGACAGGGGGCGATGGCTACACCTTC,CASSLLGTGGDGYTF
TRBV6-2/TRBV6-3,NA,TRBD2,TRBJ2-1,TGTGCCAGCAGTTACGGGACTAGCGGGAGAAATGAGCAGTTCTTC,CASSYGTSGRNEQFF
TRBV7-2,NA,NA,TRBJ2-7,TGTGCCAGCAGCTTAACGGCCCAGACAAGCAGCTACGAGCAGTACTTC,CASSLTAQTSSYEQYF
TRBV7-9,many,NA,TRBJ1-2,TGTGCCAGCAGCTTAGAGGAGGCCGGAGCGCTGGGAGGCTACACCTTC,CASSLEEAGALGGYTF
TRBV7-8,few,NA,TRBJ1-3,TGTGCCAGCAGCTTAAAGAGCTCTGGAAACACCATATATTTT,CASSLKSSGNTIYF